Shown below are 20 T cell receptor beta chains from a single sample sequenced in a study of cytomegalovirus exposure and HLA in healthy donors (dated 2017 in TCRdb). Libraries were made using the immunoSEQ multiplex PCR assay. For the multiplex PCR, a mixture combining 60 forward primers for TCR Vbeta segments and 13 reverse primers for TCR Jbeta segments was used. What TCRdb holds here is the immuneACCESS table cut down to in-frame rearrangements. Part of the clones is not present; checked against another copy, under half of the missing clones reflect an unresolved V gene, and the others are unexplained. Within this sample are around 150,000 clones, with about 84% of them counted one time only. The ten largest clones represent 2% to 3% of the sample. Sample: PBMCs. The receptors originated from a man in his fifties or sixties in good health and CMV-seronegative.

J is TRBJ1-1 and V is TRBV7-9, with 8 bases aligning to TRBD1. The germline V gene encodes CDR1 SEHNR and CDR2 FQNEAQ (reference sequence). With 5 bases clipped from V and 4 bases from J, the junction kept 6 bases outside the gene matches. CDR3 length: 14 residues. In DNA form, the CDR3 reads TGTGCCAGCAGCCCAGGGGGCGGAAGCACTGAAGCTTTCTTT. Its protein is CASSPGGGSTEAFF.

The CDR3 loop is CASSHMTSGGSDTQYF. In DNA, the CDR3 is TGTGCCAGCAGCCACATGACTAGCGGGGGATCAGATACGCAGTATTTT. This chain links TRBV5-4 with TRBJ2-3, with 12 bases aligning to TRBD2. This CDR3 is 16 amino acids long. Trimming cost V 4 bases and J 4 bases; bases outside gene matches: 7. Germline assignment: CDR1 SGHNT and CDR2 YYREEE (reference sequence).

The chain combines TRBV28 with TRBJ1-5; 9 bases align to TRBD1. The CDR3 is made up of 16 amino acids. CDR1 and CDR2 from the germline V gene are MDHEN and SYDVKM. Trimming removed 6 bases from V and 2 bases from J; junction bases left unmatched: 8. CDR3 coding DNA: TGTGCCAGCAGAACTACAGGGGGCGCAGGCAATCAGCCCCAGCATTTT. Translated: CASRTTGGAGNQPQHF.

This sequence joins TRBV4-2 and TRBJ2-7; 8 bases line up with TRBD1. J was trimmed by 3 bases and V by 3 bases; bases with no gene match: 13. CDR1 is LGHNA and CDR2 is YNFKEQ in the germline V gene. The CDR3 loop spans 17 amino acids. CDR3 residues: CASSHSVGGQAIYEQYF. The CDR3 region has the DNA TGTGCCAGCAGCCATTCCGTCGGGGGACAGGCTATCTACGAGCAGTACTTC.

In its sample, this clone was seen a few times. In nucleotides, the CDR3 is TGTGCCAGTAGTATCGTCGGGAGCTCCTACGAGCAGTACTTC. Encoded protein: CASSIVGSSYEQYF. This chain connects TRBV19 to TRBJ2-7; TRBD2 might be the D (6 bases). Looked up from germline, CDR1 is LNHDA and CDR2 is SQIVND (reference sequence). This CDR3 spans 14 amino acids. V was shortened by 3 bases and J by 0 bases, with 9 bases between the two germline ends.

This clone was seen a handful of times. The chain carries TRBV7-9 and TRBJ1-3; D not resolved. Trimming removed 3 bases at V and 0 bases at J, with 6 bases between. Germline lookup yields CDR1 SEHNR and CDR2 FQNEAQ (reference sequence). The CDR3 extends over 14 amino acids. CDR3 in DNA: TGTGCCAGCAGCTTGTCATTCTCTGGAAACACCATATATTTT. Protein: CASSLSFSGNTIYF.

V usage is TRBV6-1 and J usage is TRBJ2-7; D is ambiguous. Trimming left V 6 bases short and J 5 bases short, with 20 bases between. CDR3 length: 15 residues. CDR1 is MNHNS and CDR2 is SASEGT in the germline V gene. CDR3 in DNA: TGTGCCAGCAGCCCCCGGATGGGCAACAAGGACGAGCAGTACTTC. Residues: CASSPRMGNKDEQYF.

CDR3 loop: CASRDRGSYNEQFF. As DNA, the CDR3 is TGTGCCAGCAGAGACAGGGGCTCCTACAATGAGCAGTTCTTC. The rearrangement links TRBV6-5 to TRBJ2-1; the match to TRBD1 covers 8 bases. Trimming cost V 6 bases and J 0 bases; bases outside gene matches: 1. The CDR3 consists of 14 residues. Germline V gene data show CDR1 as MNHEY and CDR2 as SVGAGI.

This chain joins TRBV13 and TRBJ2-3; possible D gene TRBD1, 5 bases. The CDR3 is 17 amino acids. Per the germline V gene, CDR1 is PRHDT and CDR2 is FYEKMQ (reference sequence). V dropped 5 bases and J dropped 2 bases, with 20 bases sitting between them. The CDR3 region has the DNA TGTGCCAGCAGCCACGAGCAGGGCGCCACCCCCACAGATACGCAGTATTTT. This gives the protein CASSHEQGATPTDTQYF.

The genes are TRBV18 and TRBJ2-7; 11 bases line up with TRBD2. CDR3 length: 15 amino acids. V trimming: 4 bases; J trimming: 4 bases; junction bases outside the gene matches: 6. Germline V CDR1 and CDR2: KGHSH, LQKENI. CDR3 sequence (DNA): TGTGCCAGCTCACGGGCCGGGACTAGCGGTTACGAGCAGTACTTC. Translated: CASSRAGTSGYEQYF.

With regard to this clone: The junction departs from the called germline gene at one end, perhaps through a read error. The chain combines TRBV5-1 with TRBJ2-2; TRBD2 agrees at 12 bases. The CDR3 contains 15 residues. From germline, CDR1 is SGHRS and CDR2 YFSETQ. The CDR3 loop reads CAGSSLAGGPGELFF. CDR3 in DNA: TGCGCCGGCAGCTCCCTAGCGGGGGGGCCCGGGGAGCTGTTTTTT.

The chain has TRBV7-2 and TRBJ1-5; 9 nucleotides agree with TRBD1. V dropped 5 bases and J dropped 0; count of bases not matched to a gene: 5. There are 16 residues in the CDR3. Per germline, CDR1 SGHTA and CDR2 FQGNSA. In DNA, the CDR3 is TGTGCCAGCAGCCAACGGACAGGGGATAGCAATCAGCCCCAGCATTTT. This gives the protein CASSQRTGDSNQPQHF.

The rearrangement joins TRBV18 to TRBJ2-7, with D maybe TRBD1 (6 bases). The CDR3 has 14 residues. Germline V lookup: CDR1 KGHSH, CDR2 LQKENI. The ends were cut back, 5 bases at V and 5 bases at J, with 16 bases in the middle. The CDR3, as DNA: TGTGCCAGCTCATACCCAGGGGTTCCCCACGAGCAGTACTTC. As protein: CASSYPGVPHEQYF. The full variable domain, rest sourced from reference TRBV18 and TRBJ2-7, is NAGVMQNPRHLVRRRGQEARLRCSPMKGHSHVYWYRQLPEEGLKFMVYLQKENIIDESGMPKERFSAEFPKEGPSILRIQQVVRGDSAAYFCASSYPGVPHEQYFGPGTRLTVT.

CDR3 DNA: TGTGCCAGCAGTGCGGGTAGACCAAGCACAGATACGCAGTATTTT. Encoded protein: CASSAGRPSTDTQYF. The chain couples TRBV25-1 to TRBJ2-3; D not certain. The CDR3 length is 15 residues. Germline values: CDR1 MGHDK, CDR2 SYGVNS. V was clipped by 4 bases and J by 0 bases, with 11 bases between them.

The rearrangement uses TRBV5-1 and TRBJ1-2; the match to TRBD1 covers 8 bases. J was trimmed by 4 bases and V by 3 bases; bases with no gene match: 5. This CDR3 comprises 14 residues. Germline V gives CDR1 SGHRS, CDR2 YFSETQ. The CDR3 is CASSSGQETYGYTF. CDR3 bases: TGCGCCAGCAGCTCGGGACAGGAGACCTATGGCTACACCTTC.

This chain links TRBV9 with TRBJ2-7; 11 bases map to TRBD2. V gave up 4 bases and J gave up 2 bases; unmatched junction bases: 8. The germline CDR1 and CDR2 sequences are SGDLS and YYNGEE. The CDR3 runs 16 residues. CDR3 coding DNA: TGTGCCAGCAGCCCCCCGACTAGCGGGATAGCCTACGAGCAGTACTTC. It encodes CASSPPTSGIAYEQYF.

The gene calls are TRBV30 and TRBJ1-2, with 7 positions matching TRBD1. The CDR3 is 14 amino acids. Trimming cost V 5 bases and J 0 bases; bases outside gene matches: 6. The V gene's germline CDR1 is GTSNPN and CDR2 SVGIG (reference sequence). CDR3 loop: CAWLGTAPNYGYTF. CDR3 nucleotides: TGTGCCTGGCTCGGGACAGCTCCTAACTATGGCTACACCTTC.

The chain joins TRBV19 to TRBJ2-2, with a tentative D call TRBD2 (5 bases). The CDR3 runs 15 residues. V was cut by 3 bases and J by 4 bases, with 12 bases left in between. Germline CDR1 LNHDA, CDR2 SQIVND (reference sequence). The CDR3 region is CASSMTGKGTGELFF. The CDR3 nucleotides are TGTGCCAGTAGTATGACGGGAAAGGGCACCGGGGAGCTGTTTTTT.

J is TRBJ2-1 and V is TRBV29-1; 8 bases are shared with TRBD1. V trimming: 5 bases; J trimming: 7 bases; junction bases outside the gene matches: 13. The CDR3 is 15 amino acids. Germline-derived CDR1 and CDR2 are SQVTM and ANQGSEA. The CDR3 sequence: CSVRPGTGIGNEQFF. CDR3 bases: TGCAGCGTTCGACCCGGGACAGGCATTGGGAATGAGCAGTTCTTC.

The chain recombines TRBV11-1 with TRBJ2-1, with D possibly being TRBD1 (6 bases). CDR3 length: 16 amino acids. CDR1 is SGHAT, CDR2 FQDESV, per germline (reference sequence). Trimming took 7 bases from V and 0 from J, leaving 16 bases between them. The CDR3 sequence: CASTLFTGSSYNEQFF. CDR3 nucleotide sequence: TGTGCCAGCACCCTTTTTACAGGGAGCTCCTACAATGAGCAGTTCTTC.